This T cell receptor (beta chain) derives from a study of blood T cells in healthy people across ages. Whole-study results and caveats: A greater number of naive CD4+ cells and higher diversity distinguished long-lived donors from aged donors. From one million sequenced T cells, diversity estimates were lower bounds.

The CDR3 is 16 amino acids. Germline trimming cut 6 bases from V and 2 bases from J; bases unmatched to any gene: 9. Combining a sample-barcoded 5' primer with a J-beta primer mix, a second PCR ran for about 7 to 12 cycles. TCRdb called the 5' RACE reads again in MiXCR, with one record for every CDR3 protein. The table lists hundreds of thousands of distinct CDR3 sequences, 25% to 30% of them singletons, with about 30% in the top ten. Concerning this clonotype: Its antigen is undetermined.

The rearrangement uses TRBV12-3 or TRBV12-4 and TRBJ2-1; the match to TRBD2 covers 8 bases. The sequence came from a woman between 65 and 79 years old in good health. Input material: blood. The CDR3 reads CASRDRGGIAYNEQFF. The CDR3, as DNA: TGTGCCAGCAGGGACCGGGGGGGGATAGCCTACAATGAGCAGTTCTTC.